Below are 29 T cell receptor beta chains sequenced from a single sample in a study of graft-versus-host responses after intestinal transplantation. Only in-frame clones appear in the TCRdb table, and some are missing; sequencing was by immunoSEQ multiplex PCR. Among some 100,000 clones listed, less than 95% were seen once. Their specific antigens are unknown. The sequencing here drew on unstimulated CD8+ T cells sorted from spleen or lymph node cells, taken before transplant. The source of these receptors is a human donor who was the organ donor for an intestinal transplant.

The genes are TRBV18 and TRBJ2-7, with D hard to call. The CDR3 has 14 residues. Germline values: CDR1 KGHSH, CDR2 LQKENI. Trimming stripped 3 bases from V and 2 bases from J, with 11 bases between. This chain's CDR3 is CASSPDSIPYEQYF. DNA of the CDR3: TGTGCCAGCTCACCGGATAGCATACCCTACGAGCAGTACTTC.

The rearrangement links TRBV23-1 to TRBJ1-1, with 8 bases that match TRBD1. TRBV23-1 is reported as an ORF; its role is uncertain. After removal of 10 bases from V and 6 bases from J, the junction contained 13 bases not matched to a gene. The CDR3 runs to 14 residues. CDR3 sequence: CANKLDRELSEAFF. In nucleotides, the CDR3 is TGCGCCAACAAATTGGACAGGGAATTATCTGAAGCTTTCTTT.

On this clone itself: Other DNA sequences in this specimen translate into the identical CDR3. The chain uses TRBV5-1 and TRBJ1-1, with a possible D match to TRBD1 (6 bases). Germline V lookup: CDR1 SGHRS, CDR2 YFSETQ. This CDR3 spans 15 amino acids. Deletions cut 8 bases from V and 1 base from J, with 18 bases between. The chain's CDR3 is CASSLAGVANTEAFF. In DNA form, the CDR3 reads TGCGCCAGTAGCCTAGCAGGGGTTGCGAACACTGAAGCTTTCTTT.

This chain uses TRBV11-3 with TRBJ2-2; TRBD1 might be the D (5 bases). Germline lookup yields CDR1 SGHNT and CDR2 YENEEA. CDR3 size: 13 residues. V dropped 3 bases and J dropped 5 bases, with 7 bases sitting between them. CDR3 in amino acids: CASSFPGTGELFF. The CDR3 DNA sequence: TGTGCCAGCAGCTTTCCAGGGACCGGGGAGCTGTTTTTT.

The CDR3 nucleotides read TGCGCCACCAGAGCCGGGACAGGGGGGTTTGATGAGCAGTTCTTC. Protein product: CATRAGTGGFDEQFF. V usage is TRBV5-1 and J usage is TRBJ2-1, with 11 bases matching TRBD1. The J segment lost 8 bases and the V segment lost 9 bases, leaving 13 bases of the junction unmatched. The germline CDR1 and CDR2 sequences are SGHRS and YFSETQ. The CDR3 is 15 amino acids.

This rearrangement joins TRBV15 to TRBJ1-2, with D hard to call. Germline CDR1 and CDR2: LNHNV and YYDKDF (reference sequence). Trimming took 0 bases from V and 7 from J, leaving 9 bases between them. The CDR3 is 13 residues long. Written as DNA, the CDR3 is TGTGCCACCAGCAGAGATCGAGGCAGTGGCTACACCTTC. This gives the protein CATSRDRGSGYTF.

The chain is built from TRBV2 and TRBJ2-1; possibly TRBD2 for D (6 bases). V dropped 6 bases and J dropped 5 bases, with 23 bases sitting between them. Germline V lookup: CDR1 SNHLY, CDR2 FYNNEI. The CDR3 sequence is 17 residues long. The DNA of the CDR3 is TGTGCCAGCAGCGGGGGTAATCCGGGAGTTCCTGACAATGAGCAGTTCTTC. This encodes CASSGGNPGVPDNEQFF.

J is TRBJ2-5 and V is TRBV28; D gene uncertain. The J call may be mistaken, given a closer DNA end match to TRBJ2-7. CDR1 and CDR2 from the germline V gene are MDHEN and SYDVKM. This CDR3 comprises 14 residues. CDR3 loop: CASSPPLVTYEQYF. DNA for the CDR3: TGTGCCAGCAGTCCACCCCTAGTAACCTACGAGCAGTACTTC.

V is TRBV5-1 and J is TRBJ2-1; 12 nucleotides align to TRBD2. Germline CDR1 and CDR2: SGHRS and YFSETQ. J was trimmed by 4 bases and V by 3 bases; bases with no gene match: 5. The CDR3 sequence is 16 residues long. CDR3 coding DNA: TGCGCCAGCAGCTCGAGACTAGCGGGAGCGTACAATGAGCAGTTCTTC. Amino acid sequence: CASSSRLAGAYNEQFF.

The chain combines TRBV7-6 with TRBJ2-3; tentative D call: TRBD1 (5 bases). Deletions cut 5 bases from V and 4 bases from J, with 7 bases between. Per the germline V gene, CDR1 is SGHVS and CDR2 is FNYEAQ. CDR3 size: 12 residues. The CDR3 nucleotides read TGTGCCAGCAGCCAGGGCTCAGATACGCAGTATTTT. Its translation is CASSQGSDTQYF.

This clone was recorded only once. CDR3 in amino acids: CASATGLNQPQHF. The CDR3 region has the DNA TGTGCCAGCGCGACAGGACTCAATCAGCCCCAGCATTTT. The genes are TRBV27 and TRBJ1-5; possibly TRBD1 for D (6 bases). With 8 bases removed from V and 3 bases from J, the gap between germline ends came to 11 bases. Germline-derived CDR1 and CDR2 are MNHEY and SMNVEV (reference sequence). The CDR3 runs 13 residues.

This chain joins TRBV6-5 and TRBJ2-5, with unresolved D. The CDR3 contains 13 residues. From germline, CDR1 is MNHEY and CDR2 SVGAGI. Trimming pared 2 bases from V and 1 base from J, leaving 5 bases between. CDR3 DNA: TGTGCCAGCAGTTACCACTTCCAAGAGACCCAGTACTTC. This gives the protein CASSYHFQETQYF.

The V and J genes are TRBV5-1 and TRBJ2-2; TRBD2 matches 8 bases. J lost 8 bases, V lost 2 bases, and 11 bases had no gene match. This CDR3 spans 16 amino acids. Germline V gene data show CDR1 as SGHRS and CDR2 as YFSETQ. The CDR3 DNA is TGCGCCAGCAGCTTTGGACTAGCCGGAATAAGAGGGGAGCTGTTTTTT. It codes for CASSFGLAGIRGELFF.

This chain connects TRBV10-2 to TRBJ1-1; 7 positions match TRBD1. Germline V gives CDR1 WSHSY, CDR2 SAAADI. This CDR3 spans 14 amino acids. V shed 7 bases, J shed 4 bases, and the junction held 9 bases outside the gene matches. CDR3 bases: TGCGCCAGCACTCATCAGGGGGGAATCACTGAAGCTTTCTTT. Translated, it gives CASTHQGGITEAFF.

The rearrangement uses TRBV12-5 and TRBJ1-1; D gene uncertain. The V gene's germline CDR1 is LGHNT and CDR2 FRNRAP. This CDR3 is built from 13 residues. The V and J ends lost 2 bases and 5 bases respectively, with 9 bases between them. The CDR3 spells CASGLFLETEAFF. CDR3 bases: TGTGCTAGTGGTTTGTTTTTGGAGACTGAAGCTTTCTTT.

The chain employs TRBV7-6 and TRBJ2-7; 8 positions match TRBD2. The CDR3 is made up of 15 amino acids. The J segment lost 0 bases and the V segment lost 4 bases, leaving 5 bases of the junction unmatched. CDR1 and CDR2 (germline): SGHVS, FNYEAQ. CDR3 region: CASSSSSGPSYEQYF. CDR3 nucleotides: TGTGCCAGCAGCTCGTCTAGCGGGCCCTCCTACGAGCAGTACTTC.

This chain links TRBV5-4 with TRBJ2-5; the D gene is possibly TRBD2 (6 bases). The CDR3 spans 15 residues. V was clipped by 4 bases and J by 5 bases, with 18 bases between them. Germline V gene lookup returns CDR1 SGHNT and CDR2 YYREEE (reference sequence). As DNA, the CDR3 is TGTGCCAGCAGCGAGGCTGGGCGGGGAGCGGAGACCCAGTACTTC. It yields the protein CASSEAGRGAETQYF. The full variable domain, with the rest looked up from reference TRBV5-4 and TRBJ2-5, is ETGVTQSPTHLIKTRGQQVTLRCSSQSGHNTVSWYQQALGQGPQFIFQYYREEENGRGNFPPRFSGLQFPNYSSELNVNALELDDSALYLCASSEAGRGAETQYFGPGTRLLVL.

This chain joins TRBV5-1 and TRBJ2-1, with 13 bases that match TRBD2. Germline assignment: CDR1 SGHRS and CDR2 YFSETQ. The J segment lost 5 bases and the V segment lost 5 bases, leaving 4 bases of the junction unmatched. This CDR3 is built from 15 residues. As DNA, the CDR3 is TGCGCCAGCAGTCCCGGGACTAGCGGGGACAATGAGCAGTTCTTC. It yields the protein CASSPGTSGDNEQFF.

This chain uses TRBV19 with TRBJ1-1; tentatively, D is TRBD1 (6 bases). CDR3 length equals 13 residues. Germline CDR1 reads LNHDA; CDR2 reads SQIVND (reference sequence). V gave up 10 bases and J gave up 4 bases, with 16 bases separating them. The CDR3 bases are TGTGCCACCCACAGGGAAGTGGGCACTGAAGCTTTCTTT. Translation: CATHREVGTEAFF.

DNA of the CDR3: TGTGCCAGCAGCGTGGGACAGGCGCACTACGAGCAGTACTTC. Its translation: CASSVGQAHYEQYF. The chain employs TRBV9 and TRBJ2-7; 8 bases fit TRBD1. The ends lost 2 bases at V and 3 bases at J; junction bases unmatched: 4. This CDR3 is built from 14 residues. Looked up from germline, CDR1 is SGDLS and CDR2 is YYNGEE.

The CDR3 spells CASSPDRGLNQPQHF. The CDR3 bases are TGTGCCAGCAGTCCGGACAGGGGCCTCAATCAGCCCCAGCATTTT. The V call is TRBV6-5, the J call TRBJ1-5, with TRBD1 identical over 9 bases. The trim removed 5 bases at V and 3 bases at J, leaving 5 bases unmatched. Per germline, CDR1 MNHEY and CDR2 SVGAGI. CDR3 length equals 15 residues.

The V gene is TRBV19, the J gene TRBJ2-1, with D uncertain. V lost 3 bases and J lost 6, with 9 bases in between. The germline V gene has CDR1 LNHDA and CDR2 SQIVND (reference sequence). The CDR3 is 13 residues long. The CDR3 region is CASSIGPFNEQFF. For the CDR3, the DNA is TGTGCCAGTAGTATTGGGCCCTTCAATGAGCAGTTCTTC.

The rearrangement links TRBV5-1 to TRBJ2-3; D may be TRBD2 (5 bases). The CDR3 has 15 amino acids. Trimming removed 4 bases at V and 0 bases at J, with 12 bases between. Germline CDR1 is SGHRS and CDR2 is YFSETQ. The CDR3: CASSPTTGSTDTQYF. In DNA form, the CDR3 reads TGCGCCAGCAGCCCGACTACGGGCAGCACAGATACGCAGTATTTT.

This chain joins TRBV11-2 and TRBJ1-4, with D tentatively TRBD1 (5 bases). The germline CDR1 and CDR2 sequences are SGHAT and FQNNGV. The CDR3 sequence is 14 residues long. The ends were cut back, 1 base at V and 5 bases at J, with 8 bases in the middle. The CDR3, as DNA: TGTGCCAGCAGCTTAGGACAGCTCAATGAAAAACTGTTTTTT. Translated: CASSLGQLNEKLFF.

V gene TRBV2 combines with J gene TRBJ1-6; a weak D match, TRBD1 (5 bases). The CDR3 loop spans 16 amino acids. Trimming took 5 bases from V and 4 from J, leaving 15 bases between them. Germline V lookup: CDR1 SNHLY, CDR2 FYNNEI. This CDR3 reads CASSLTSGAYNSPLHF. The CDR3 nucleotides are TGTGCCAGCAGTCTGACAAGCGGGGCGTATAATTCACCCCTCCACTTT.

CDR3 in amino acids: CASSLSGTDTQYF. DNA for the CDR3: TGTGCCAGCAGCTTAAGCGGCACAGATACGCAGTATTTT. The V call is TRBV7-9, the J call TRBJ2-3, with D uncertain. V lost 2 bases and J lost 1, with 4 bases in between. Germline CDR1 SEHNR, CDR2 FQNEAQ (reference sequence). CDR3 length: 13 residues.

In this sample, this clone turned up once. V and J are TRBV7-8 and TRBJ2-1; the D gene is possibly TRBD1 (5 bases). CDR3 length: 14 residues. Trimming pared 2 bases from V and 6 bases from J, leaving 11 bases between. Germline V gene sequence: CDR1 SGHVS, CDR2 FQNEAQ. DNA of the CDR3: TGTGCCAGCAGCTTACTGCGGACAACCAATGAGCAGTTCTTC. Its translation: CASSLLRTTNEQFF.

The gene calls are TRBV9 and TRBJ2-1; possibly TRBD2 for D (5 bases). Germline V gene data show CDR1 as SGDLS and CDR2 as YYNGEE. Trimming shortened V by 7 bases and J by 0 bases, and 5 bases separated the two germline ends. The CDR3 contains 12 residues. CDR3 protein: CASGSSYNEQFF. The DNA for the CDR3 is TGTGCCAGCGGGAGCTCCTACAATGAGCAGTTCTTC.

This clone was found once. V and J are TRBV10-1 and TRBJ2-7; 9 nucleotides line up with TRBD2. Germline V CDR1 and CDR2: WNHNN, SYGVQD (reference sequence). This CDR3 is built from 15 residues. J lost 6 bases, V lost 6 bases, and 12 bases had no gene match. Here the CDR3 reads CASRTVSGRLVEQYF. Here the CDR3 DNA reads TGCGCCAGCAGGACGGTTAGCGGGAGACTAGTCGAGCAGTACTTC.